Sequencing of this T cell receptor (beta chain) was carried out in a study of blood T cell repertoires in COVID-19. Study background: Acute and convalescent COVID-19 samples came from the United States, Italy and Spain.

The CDR3 contains 17 residues. The germline gives CDR1 MNHEY, CDR2 SVGEGT. V shed 1 base and J shed 0 bases, with 13 bases lying between them. The method was immunoSEQ multiplex PCR; TCRdb's version includes in-frame clones alone and lacks a portion of them. This table has approximately 170,000 clones, approximately 93% appearing once. Sequenced material: peripheral blood. The source of this sequence is an older woman with COVID-19, enrolled during active disease. The rearrangement uses TRBV6-2 or TRBV6-3 and TRBJ1-5; D unresolved. CDR3 loop: CASSYWTSRISNQPQHF. As DNA, the CDR3 is TGTGCCAGCAGTTACTGGACTTCCCGAATTAGCAATCAGCCCCAGCATTTT.